This T cell receptor (beta chain) was sequenced during a study of blood T cell repertoires in COVID-19. The CDR3 is 13 residues long. From germline, CDR1 is MNHEY and CDR2 SVGAGI. Deletions cut 6 bases from V and 4 bases from J, with 10 bases between. Using immunoSEQ multiplex PCR, the repertoire was profiled, and TCRdb retains in-frame clones only, with some absent. The data hold 250,000 or so clones, with approximately 88% observed a single time. Sequencing was performed on PBMCs or T cells enriched from blood (not recorded which). The sequence was collected from a woman aged 40-49 years who had been exposed to COVID-19. V gene TRBV6-5 combines with J gene TRBJ2-1; a possible D gene is TRBD1 (6 bases). CDR3 sequence: CASRSQGYNEQFF. As DNA, the CDR3 is TGTGCCAGCAGATCGCAGGGGTACAATGAGCAGTTCTTC.